These 18 T cell receptor beta chains were all obtained from the same sample, sequenced in a study of OX40 agonist ivuxolimab in advanced cancers. Profiled with immunoSEQ multiplex PCR; TCRdb holds only in-frame clones, not every one. The table includes approximately 68,000 clones, approximately 90% detected once. The sequencing here drew on CD4+ or CD8+ T cells sorted from blood, taken in a trial of the OX40 agonist ivuxolimab. The receptors derive from an adult with an advanced solid tumor such as melanoma, head and neck, liver or kidney cancer.

The rearrangement joins TRBV6-1 to TRBJ1-3, with D possibly being TRBD1 (5 bases). There are 14 residues in the CDR3. Germline CDR1 and CDR2: MNHNS and SASEGT. V gave up 8 bases and J gave up 1 base, with 12 bases separating them. CDR3 DNA: TGTGCCAGCGACAGTCTGTTATCTGGAAACACCATATATTTT. Amino acids: CASDSLLSGNTIYF.

This chain links TRBV7-9 with TRBJ1-3, with 7 positions matching TRBD1. V gave up 5 bases and J gave up 2 bases; unmatched junction bases: 3. Germline CDR1 SEHNR, CDR2 FQNEAQ (reference sequence). The CDR3 extends over 14 amino acids. The CDR3: CASSPGTAGNTIYF. The CDR3 bases are TGTGCCAGCAGCCCCGGGACAGCTGGAAACACCATATATTTT. Drawing the rest from reference TRBV7-9 and TRBJ1-3, the complete variable domain is DTGVSQNPRHKITKRGQNVTFRCDPISEHNRLYWYRQTLGQGPEFLTYFQNEAQLEKSRLLSDRFSAERPKGSFSTLEIQRTEQGDSAMYLCASSPGTAGNTIYFGEGSWLTVV.

The chain has TRBV30 and TRBJ1-5; perhaps TRBD1 as D (5 bases). CDR3 length: 16 amino acids. V was cut by 4 bases and J by 3 bases, with 19 bases left in between. Looked up from germline, CDR1 is GTSNPN and CDR2 is SVGIG (reference sequence). The CDR3 here is CAWKLAGRGNNQPQHF. CDR3 DNA sequence: TGTGCCTGGAAGTTAGCAGGCCGGGGCAACAATCAGCCCCAGCATTTT. Full variable domain (rest looked up from reference TRBV30 and TRBJ1-5): SQTIHQWPATLVQPVGSPLSLECTVEGTSNPNLYWYRQAAGRGLQLLFYSVGIGQISSEVPQNLSASRPQDRQFILSSKKLLLSDSGFYLCAWKLAGRGNNQPQHFGDGTRLSIL.

The chain links TRBV4-1 to TRBJ1-5, with a possible D match to TRBD1 (5 bases). V was trimmed by 0 bases and J by 6 bases, leaving 12 bases between them. This CDR3 region has 15 residues. Germline V gene data show CDR1 as MGHRA and CDR2 as YSYEKL. In DNA, the CDR3 is TGCGCCAGCAGCCAAGAAACCTGGGGGGTTCAGCCCCAGCATTTT. Amino acid sequence: CASSQETWGVQPQHF.

This rearrangement joins TRBV27 to TRBJ2-3; D is undetermined. The CDR3 contains 15 residues. Germline CDR1 reads MNHEY; CDR2 reads SMNVEV (reference sequence). The V end lost 2 bases, the J end lost 0 bases, and 9 bases lay between the germline ends. CDR3 nucleotide sequence: TGTGCCAGCAGTTTACAGCTTTCTAGCACAGATACGCAGTATTTT. This sequence encodes CASSLQLSSTDTQYF.

This rearrangement joins TRBV19 to TRBJ2-5, with D maybe TRBD2 (7 bases). The J call is in doubt because the DNA end fits TRBJ2-7 better. Germline V gene sequence: CDR1 LNHDA, CDR2 SQIVND (reference sequence). The CDR3 totals 13 residues. CDR3: CASRSGGGDEQYF. The CDR3 DNA follows: TGTGCCAGTAGATCGGGGGGCGGCGACGAGCAGTACTTC.

This clone was observed once. Compared with germline, one end of the junction differs, possibly owing to a read error. CDR3 residues: CASSFFAFANTGELFF. The DNA of the CDR3 is TGTGCCAGCAGCTTCTTCGCTTTTGCGAATACCGGGGAGCTGTTTTTT. The chain links TRBV11-2 to TRBJ2-2; D ambiguous. Germline V CDR1 and CDR2: SGHAT, FQNNGV. CDR3 size: 16 residues. The full variable domain, with the rest looked up from reference TRBV11-2 and TRBJ2-2, is EAGVAQSPRYKIIEKRQSVAFWCNPISGHATLYWYQQILGQGPKLLIQFQNNGVVDDSQLPKDRFSAERLKGVDSTLKIQPAKLEDSAVYLCASSFFAFANTGELFFGEGSRLTVL.

The chain couples TRBV6-5 to TRBJ1-2, with D maybe TRBD1 (6 bases). Germline values: CDR1 MNHEY, CDR2 SVGAGI. The CDR3 extends over 14 amino acids. The germline V and J ends were trimmed by 4 bases and 2 bases, with 11 bases remaining between them. CDR3 DNA sequence: TGTGCCAGCAGTTCCATACAGGGCAACTATGGCTACACCTTC. This translates into CASSSIQGNYGYTF.

The CDR3 DNA is TGTGCCAGCAGCTTAACTCGGGAAAATGAGCAGTTCTTC. Residues: CASSLTRENEQFF. The chain combines TRBV7-2 with TRBJ2-1; a weak D match, TRBD2 (5 bases). The CDR3 has 13 amino acids. V was pared by 2 bases and J by 7 bases, with 9 bases between. CDR1 SGHTA and CDR2 FQGNSA come from the germline V gene. Combining the CDR3 with reference TRBV7-2 and TRBJ2-1 gives the whole variable domain GAGVSQSPSNKVTEKGKDVELRCDPISGHTALYWYRQSLGQGLEFLIYFQGNSAPDKSGLPSDRFSAERTGGSVSTLTIQRTQQEDSAVYLCASSLTRENEQFFGPGTRLTVL.

The chain recombines TRBV6-1 with TRBJ1-2, with 8 bases lining up with TRBD1. CDR1 is MNHNS, CDR2 SASEGT, per germline. The CDR3 sequence is 13 residues long. V lost 3 bases to trimming and J lost 5 bases; unmatched junction nucleotides: 2. The CDR3 protein is CASSEQGAYGYTF. The CDR3 coding sequence is TGTGCCAGCAGTGAGCAGGGGGCGTATGGCTACACCTTC.

This clone was observed a few times. The rearrangement uses TRBV30 and TRBJ1-6; 7 bases fit TRBD1. The trim removed 5 bases at V and 7 bases at J, leaving 8 bases unmatched. The germline V gene has CDR1 GTSNPN and CDR2 SVGIG (reference sequence). CDR3 length: 14 residues. Here the CDR3 DNA reads TGTGCCTGGCACCCGGGACAGCTGAATTCACCCCTCCACTTT. Its protein product is CAWHPGQLNSPLHF.

The rearrangement joins TRBV5-1 to TRBJ2-2, with unresolved D. Germline assignment: CDR1 SGHRS and CDR2 YFSETQ. The CDR3 is 15 residues long. The V end was cut by 3 bases, the J end by 0 bases, with 9 bases between. The CDR3 DNA reads as TGCGCCAGCAGCTGGGCCCCAGCGAACACCGGGGAGCTGTTTTTT. This translates into CASSWAPANTGELFF.

V is TRBV7-9 and J is TRBJ1-3; 7 nucleotides agree with TRBD1. The CDR3 runs to 15 residues. The junction had 6 bases not matched to a gene; V was cut back by 5 bases and J by 2 bases. Germline V lookup: CDR1 SEHNR, CDR2 FQNEAQ (reference sequence). The CDR3 region is CASSKQGFPGNTIYF. CDR3 nucleotide sequence: TGTGCCAGCAGCAAACAGGGGTTCCCTGGAAACACCATATATTTT.

This chain connects TRBV7-2 to TRBJ2-5, with 7 bases that match TRBD1. Trimming took 6 bases from V and 5 from J; bases not matched to a gene: 9. Germline loops: CDR1 SGHTA, CDR2 FQGNSA. The CDR3 runs 14 residues. DNA for the CDR3: TGTGCCAGCAGACAAACAGGGGCTAGGGAGACCCAGTACTTC. Residues: CASRQTGARETQYF.

Only one count was recorded for this clone. The V call is TRBV7-9, the J call TRBJ1-2; D is unclear. The ends were cut back, 0 bases at V and 3 bases at J, with 11 bases in the middle. The germline gives CDR1 SEHNR, CDR2 FQNEAQ (reference sequence). The CDR3 length is 15 residues. The CDR3 DNA reads as TGTGCCAGCAGCTTAGCCCAGCCTGGGGACTATGGCTACACCTTC. This translates into CASSLAQPGDYGYTF.

This clone was seen a few times. The V gene is TRBV5-1, the J gene TRBJ1-4; TRBD1 agrees at 9 bases. The CDR3 consists of 16 residues. The ends lost 4 bases at V and 8 bases at J; junction bases unmatched: 12. CDR1 is SGHRS and CDR2 is YFSETQ in the germline V gene. CDR3 in DNA: TGCGCCAGCAGCCAAGCGCCGGGGACAGGGAGCGAAAAACTGTTTTTT. Amino acid sequence: CASSQAPGTGSEKLFF. Drawing the rest from reference TRBV5-1 and TRBJ1-4, the complete variable domain is KAGVTQTPRYLIKTRGQQVTLSCSPISGHRSVSWYQQTPGQGLQFLFEYFSETQRNKGNFPGRFSGRQFSNSRSEMNVSTLELGDSALYLCASSQAPGTGSEKLFFGSGTQLSVL.

The rearrangement links TRBV28 to TRBJ1-5; a possible D gene is TRBD1 (6 bases). Germline V lookup: CDR1 MDHEN, CDR2 SYDVKM. Trimming pared 2 bases from V and 6 bases from J, leaving 17 bases between. This CDR3 has 16 amino acids. The CDR3 sequence is CASSLVGRQGIQPQHF. For the CDR3, the DNA is TGTGCCAGCAGTTTAGTCGGGAGGCAGGGGATTCAGCCCCAGCATTTT.

This clone was seen a single time. This chain uses TRBV19 with TRBJ2-7; TRBD1 matches at 11 bases. The CDR3 has 12 residues. In germline, CDR1 is LNHDA, CDR2 SQIVND (reference sequence). V gave up 9 bases and J gave up 5 bases; unmatched junction bases: 3. CDR3: CASRDRGNEQYF. CDR3 sequence (DNA): TGTGCCAGCCGGGACAGGGGGAACGAGCAGTACTTC.